This T cell receptor (beta chain) was recovered during a study of T cell repertoires in cytomegalovirus infection. Study as a whole: Matching HLA type, along with CMV infection, was indicated by public TCR beta signatures. Study findings and constraints: The response measured ex vivo was dominated by TCR beta clonotypes (HLA-C-restricted and CMV-specific).

One entry per CDR3 protein, called by TCRdb with MiXCR from the reads. The sample holds 450,000 to 550,000 distinct CDR3 sequences, 16% seen once. In its sample, this clonotype was seen many times. The antigen is not known. Source material: CD8+ T cells from PBMCs. The clonotype comes from a human donor in good health (CMV status not recorded). Some clones in this sample may be carry-over from other donors' samples.

DNA for the CDR3: TGTGCCAGCAGAAGGAGCGGGAGGGAGGCCAAAAACATTCAGTACTTC. This gives the protein CASRRSGREAKNIQYF. The chain has TRBV2 and TRBJ2-4; 10 nucleotides line up with TRBD2. Germline V CDR1 and CDR2: SNHLY, FYNNEI. Trimming took 6 bases from V and 1 from J; bases not matched to a gene: 6. The CDR3 loop spans 16 amino acids. Based on the CDR3 plus reference TRBV2 and TRBJ2-4, the full variable domain is EPEVTQTPSHQVTQMGQEVILRCVPISNHLYFYWYRQILGQKVEFLVSFYNNEISEKSEIFDDQFSVERPDGSNFTLKIRSTKLEDSAMYFCASRRSGREAKNIQYFGAGTRLSVL.